These 13 T cell receptor beta chains share one sample of origin, sequenced in a study of CD8 T cells in ankylosing spondylitis. Findings and limits, study-wide: Seemingly characteristic of ankylosing spondylitis blood was a TCR beta motif consisting of several highly homologous variants.

No antigen is known for these receptors. TCRdb used MiXCR to reprocess the 5' RACE reads, holding one entry per CDR3 protein. The sample carries around 450,000 distinct CDR3 sequences, roughly a quarter recorded once. Material: blood, either unsorted or a sorted T cell fraction (not recorded which). These receptor sequences come from a male donor with ankylosing spondylitis.

The chain is built from TRBV20-1 and TRBJ2-1, with 8 nucleotides matching TRBD2. V lost 0 bases and J lost 6; bases outside the gene matches: 4. This CDR3 region has 14 residues. Germline CDR1 reads DFQATT; CDR2 reads SNEGSKA (reference sequence). In nucleotides, the CDR3 is TGCAGTGCTAGAGATTGGGCGGGGGGCAATGAGCAGTTCTTC. It specifies CSARDWAGGNEQFF.

The V and J genes are TRBV29-1 and TRBJ2-4; 7 nucleotides line up with TRBD1. CDR3 length: 11 amino acids. Germline assignment: CDR1 SQVTM and CDR2 ANQGSEA. The V gene end was trimmed by 4 bases and the J gene end by 13 bases; junction bases not matched to a gene: 7. The CDR3 reads CSVVTDRLQYF. CDR3 nucleotide sequence: TGCAGCGTTGTGACGGACAGGCTGCAGTACTTC.

The V and J genes are TRBV19 and TRBJ1-1; 7 bases are a match to TRBD1. This CDR3 has 13 residues. The ends lost 9 bases at V and 3 bases at J; junction bases unmatched: 7. CDR1 LNHDA and CDR2 SQIVND come from the germline V gene (reference sequence). The CDR3 sequence is CASRSRGDTEAFF. As DNA, the CDR3 is TGTGCCAGCAGGAGCAGGGGGGACACTGAAGCTTTCTTT. The variable domain in full, with the rest retrieved from reference TRBV19 and TRBJ1-1, is DGGITQSPKYLFRKEGQNVTLSCEQNLNHDAMYWYRQDPGQGLRLIYYSQIVNDFQKGDIAEGYSVSREKKESFPLTVTSAQKNPTAFYLCASRSRGDTEAFFGQGTRLTVV.

This clonotype has only a few counts. The chain links TRBV5-1 to TRBJ2-5; 9 bases agree with TRBD2. CDR1 SGHRS and CDR2 YFSETQ come from the germline V gene. This CDR3 contains 14 residues. V was pared by 1 base and J by 9 bases, with 7 bases of the junction left unmatched. The CDR3 nucleotides are TGCGCCAGCAGCTTGTCCGCGGGAGGGCCCGCCCAGTACTTC. Translation gives CASSLSAGGPAQYF.

Many counts were recorded for this clonotype. The chain combines TRBV29-1 with TRBJ1-1; D gene uncertain. This CDR3 is built from 12 residues. Germline CDR1 and CDR2: SQVTM and ANQGSEA. V lost 3 bases, J lost 1 base, and 6 bases lay in between. CDR3 sequence (DNA): TGCAGCGTTGAGGAAGGGAACACTGAAGCTTTCTTT. It encodes CSVEEGNTEAFF.

The chain recombines TRBV5-1 with TRBJ2-7; TRBD1 aligns across 8 bases. The CDR3 runs 13 residues. Germline CDR1 is SGHRS and CDR2 is YFSETQ. J gave up 4 bases and V 5 bases, and 5 bases lay outside the gene matches. For the CDR3, the DNA is TGCGCCAGCAGTTTCGACAGGGGATACGAGCAGTACGTC. Encoded protein: CASSFDRGYEQYV.

Ten or more counts support this clonotype. This chain links TRBV11-2 with TRBJ2-3; D unresolved. Deletions cut 1 base from V and 6 bases from J, with 5 bases between. The length of the CDR3 is 12 residues. CDR1 SGHAT and CDR2 FQNNGV come from the germline V gene. Here the CDR3 reads CASSLGSDTQYF. CDR3 nucleotides: TGTGCCAGCAGCTTAGGATCCGATACGCAGTATTTT.

This clonotype was observed at least ten times. The chain is built from TRBV6-1 and TRBJ2-3; no firm D call. This CDR3 is built from 16 residues. The V end was cut by 1 base, the J end by 1 base, with 12 bases between. In germline, CDR1 is MNHNS, CDR2 SASEGT. CDR3 bases: TGTGCCAGCAGTGAAGGATTAGCTCTCGGCACAGATACGCAGTATTTT. Its translation: CASSEGLALGTDTQYF.

This clonotype was detected a few times. The chain combines TRBV7-2 with TRBJ2-7; 11 positions match TRBD2. J was trimmed by 9 bases and V by 1 base; bases with no gene match: 8. The CDR3 consists of 15 residues. The germline CDR1 and CDR2 sequences are SGHTA and FQGNSA. CDR3 in amino acids: CASSLVTSGSPRQYF. The CDR3 coding sequence is TGTGCCAGCAGCTTAGTAACTAGCGGGAGCCCCAGGCAGTACTTC.

The chain couples TRBV20-1 to TRBJ2-1; D is uncertain. Trimming pared 3 bases from V and 0 bases from J, leaving 12 bases between. Per germline, CDR1 DFQATT and CDR2 SNEGSKA (reference sequence). The CDR3 spans 15 residues. The CDR3 DNA reads as TGCAGTGCTAGTCCGGTAGATATCTCCTACAATGAGCAGTTCTTC. Encoded protein: CSASPVDISYNEQFF.

The chain joins TRBV5-6 to TRBJ1-1, with no clear D. Germline V lookup: CDR1 SGHDT, CDR2 YYEEEE. CDR3 size: 15 residues. V was trimmed by 0 bases and J by 2 bases, leaving 11 bases between them. CDR3 nucleotide sequence: TGTGCCAGCAGCTTGGACCCGGGAGGCAACACTGAAGCTTTCTTT. Its translation is CASSLDPGGNTEAFF.

The J gene is TRBJ2-1, the V gene TRBV6-1; D remains ambiguous. Germline CDR1 MNHNS, CDR2 SASEGT. V lost 1 base to trimming and J lost 10 bases, with 8 bases between them. There are 12 residues in the CDR3. The CDR3: CASSEVTTEQFF. The CDR3, as DNA: TGTGCCAGCAGTGAAGTAACTACGGAGCAGTTCTTC.

The sample holds a few counts of this clonotype. This sequence joins TRBV7-2 and TRBJ2-7; the D gene is possibly TRBD2 (6 bases). The germline gives CDR1 SGHTA, CDR2 FQGNSA. There are 14 residues in the CDR3. The V end was cut by 2 bases, the J end by 4 bases, with 12 bases between. The CDR3 region has the DNA TGTGCCAGCAGCTTACGGGAGATGAGGTACGAGCAGTACTTC. Its translation: CASSLREMRYEQYF.